This is a list of T cell receptor beta chains from one sample in a study of intratumoral heterogeneity in liver cancer. TCRdb's copy holds only in-frame clones and misses some; the assay was immunoSEQ multiplex PCR. The table lists 21,000 or so clones, just under 75% of them singletons, with roughly a sixth in the top ten. This specimen consisted of tumor-adjacent normal tissue, obtained before any cancer treatment. The origin of the receptors is a woman between 70 and 85 years old with hepatocellular carcinoma. The CDR3 runs from the conserved cysteine through the conserved F or W. Each record gives: J gene, clone size, V gene, D gene, CDR3 DNA, CDR3 protein. A D gene is named only where the DNA matches it firmly. Expanded clones are given a class, and other clones once, few, many or no size at all.

j_call: TRBJ2-7
clone_size: NA
v_call: TRBV5-4
d_call: TRBD2
cdr3_nt: TGTGCCAGCAGCCTGAACCGCGGACTAGCGCCTTCCTACGAGCAGTACTTC
cdr3_aa: CASSLNRGLAPSYEQYF

j_call: TRBJ1-2
clone_size: NA
v_call: TRBV9
d_call: NA
cdr3_nt: TGTGCCAGCAGCGCCCGAGTGTCAGCTAACTATGGCTACACCTTC
cdr3_aa: CASSARVSANYGYTF

j_call: TRBJ1-1
clone_size: once
v_call: TRBV19
d_call: NA
cdr3_nt: TGTGCCAGTAGACCTCAGGGGACTGAAGCTTTCTTT
cdr3_aa: CASRPQGTEAFF

j_call: TRBJ1-2
clone_size: NA
v_call: TRBV10-2
d_call: NA
cdr3_nt: TGCGCCAGCGGGGGCTCGTCTAGGGGAGGCTACACCTTC
cdr3_aa: CASGGSSRGGYTF

j_call: TRBJ2-7
clone_size: NA
v_call: TRBV5-1
d_call: TRBD2
cdr3_nt: TGCGCCAGCAGCTTGGAAGGCGGGAGGGTCTCCTACGAGCAGTACTTC
cdr3_aa: CASSLEGGRVSYEQYF

j_call: TRBJ2-7
clone_size: NA
v_call: TRBV12-5
d_call: NA
cdr3_nt: TGTGCTAGTGGTTTGGTACTGCGGCCGACCTCCTACGAGCAGTACTTC
cdr3_aa: CASGLVLRPTSYEQYF

j_call: TRBJ2-5
clone_size: NA
v_call: TRBV5-1
d_call: TRBD2
cdr3_nt: TGCGCCAGCAGCCCGGGACTAGCGGGGGAGACCCAGTACTTC
cdr3_aa: CASSPGLAGETQYF

j_call: TRBJ2-3
clone_size: NA
v_call: TRBV6-5
d_call: TRBD1
cdr3_nt: TGTGCCAGCCGGGACAGCGACACAGATACGCAGTATTTT
cdr3_aa: CASRDSDTDTQYF

j_call: TRBJ2-2
clone_size: NA
v_call: TRBV4-1
d_call: TRBD2
cdr3_nt: TGCGCCAGCAGCCTCAAGGCAGGACTAGCGGGAGGACAGGGCGGGGAGCTGTTTTTT
cdr3_aa: CASSLKAGLAGGQGGELFF

j_call: TRBJ2-1
clone_size: few
v_call: TRBV9
d_call: NA
cdr3_nt: TGTGCCAGCAGCACCCTGTATCCGGGAGTCAATGAGCAGTTCTTC
cdr3_aa: CASSTLYPGVNEQFF

j_call: TRBJ2-1
clone_size: NA
v_call: TRBV7-8
d_call: TRBD2
cdr3_nt: TGTGCCAGCAGCTCACTAGCGGGAGGGCCGTATGAGCAGTTCTTC
cdr3_aa: CASSSLAGGPYEQFF

j_call: TRBJ1-4
clone_size: NA
v_call: TRBV15
d_call: NA
cdr3_nt: TGTGCCACCAGCAGAGATGGGACATTTAATGAAAAACTGTTTTTT
cdr3_aa: CATSRDGTFNEKLFF

j_call: TRBJ1-1
clone_size: NA
v_call: TRBV27
d_call: TRBD1
cdr3_nt: TGTGCCAGCAGCACTCACAGGGGCCAGAACACTGAAGCTTTCTTT
cdr3_aa: CASSTHRGQNTEAFF

j_call: TRBJ1-3
clone_size: few
v_call: TRBV9
d_call: NA
cdr3_nt: TGTGCCAGCAGCGTAGCGGGTGGCGGAAACACCATATATTTT
cdr3_aa: CASSVAGGGNTIYF

j_call: TRBJ2-1
clone_size: NA
v_call: TRBV20-1
d_call: NA
cdr3_nt: TGCAGTGCTCCCAGTTTAGGGGTGCAGTTCTTC
cdr3_aa: CSAPSLGVQFF

j_call: TRBJ2-7
clone_size: few
v_call: TRBV7-2
d_call: NA
cdr3_nt: TGTGCCAGCAGCTTCAGGGGTGGGTCCTACGAGCAGTACTTC
cdr3_aa: CASSFRGGSYEQYF

j_call: TRBJ2-2
clone_size: few
v_call: TRBV5-1
d_call: TRBD1
cdr3_nt: TGCGCCAGCAGGCCCGGGACAGTCGTCACCGGGGAGCTGTTTTTT
cdr3_aa: CASRPGTVVTGELFF

j_call: TRBJ2-7
clone_size: NA
v_call: TRBV2
d_call: TRBD2
cdr3_nt: TGTGCCAGCAGTGGGGAGGGAACCTACGAGCAGTACTTC
cdr3_aa: CASSGEGTYEQYF

j_call: TRBJ1-1
clone_size: few
v_call: TRBV30
d_call: NA
cdr3_nt: TGTGCCTGGATACCTCAGAGGCCTCTTGAAGCTTTCTTT
cdr3_aa: CAWIPQRPLEAFF

j_call: TRBJ2-6
clone_size: NA
v_call: TRBV3-1/TRBV3-2
d_call: NA
cdr3_nt: TGTGCCAGCAGCCAATTTGGGTTCTCTGGGGCCAACGTCCTGACTTTC
cdr3_aa: CASSQFGFSGANVLTF

j_call: TRBJ1-1
clone_size: NA
v_call: TRBV7-3
d_call: NA
cdr3_nt: TGTGCCAGCAGCCCCATGGGAAACAGCGGCTTCGTCTTT
cdr3_aa: CASSPMGNSGFVF

j_call: TRBJ1-2
clone_size: NA
v_call: TRBV28
d_call: TRBD1
cdr3_nt: TGTGCCAGCAGTTTCGGGTTGGGGGGACAGGGGGATGGCTACACCTTC
cdr3_aa: CASSFGLGGQGDGYTF

j_call: TRBJ2-1
clone_size: NA
v_call: TRBV19
d_call: TRBD2
cdr3_nt: TGTGCCAGTAGTAGACGACTAGCGGCGAGCTCCTACAATGAGCAGTTCTTC
cdr3_aa: CASSRRLAASSYNEQFF

j_call: TRBJ2-7
clone_size: NA
v_call: TRBV18
d_call: NA
cdr3_nt: TGTGCCAGCTCAGGCACAAACAACTACGAGCAGTACTTC
cdr3_aa: CASSGTNNYEQYF

j_call: TRBJ2-7
clone_size: few
v_call: TRBV19
d_call: TRBD2
cdr3_nt: TGTGCCAGTAGTACGCTAGCGGGAGGGCTCAACGAGCAGTACTTC
cdr3_aa: CASSTLAGGLNEQYF

j_call: TRBJ2-1
clone_size: NA
v_call: TRBV6-5
d_call: NA
cdr3_nt: TGTGCCAGCACCCCCGGGGGCAATGAGCAGTTCTTC
cdr3_aa: CASTPGGNEQFF